This TCR beta chain is from a study of T cell responses to AZD1222 COVID-19 vaccine. Regarding the study as a whole: Researchers took repertoire samples only after the peak T cell response had come.

This clone was detected only once. Its antigen is still unknown. Produced via immunoSEQ multiplex PCR; TCRdb's table is partial and in-frame only. The top ten hold under 2% of the sample, which has 110,000 to 150,000 clones, 85% to 90% seen once. Germline loops: CDR1 SGHRS, CDR2 YFSETQ. The CDR3 runs 15 residues. Trimming stripped 2 bases from V and 1 base from J, with 12 bases between. This chain links TRBV5-1 with TRBJ2-5; TRBD2 might be the D (6 bases). This clonotype was obtained from an adult in good health. The material was peripheral blood, obtained on day 0 of AZD1222 vaccination. The CDR3 DNA reads TGCGCCAGCAGCTTCGCGGGGACCGGCCAAGAGACCCAGTACTTC. Its translation: CASSFAGTGQETQYF.